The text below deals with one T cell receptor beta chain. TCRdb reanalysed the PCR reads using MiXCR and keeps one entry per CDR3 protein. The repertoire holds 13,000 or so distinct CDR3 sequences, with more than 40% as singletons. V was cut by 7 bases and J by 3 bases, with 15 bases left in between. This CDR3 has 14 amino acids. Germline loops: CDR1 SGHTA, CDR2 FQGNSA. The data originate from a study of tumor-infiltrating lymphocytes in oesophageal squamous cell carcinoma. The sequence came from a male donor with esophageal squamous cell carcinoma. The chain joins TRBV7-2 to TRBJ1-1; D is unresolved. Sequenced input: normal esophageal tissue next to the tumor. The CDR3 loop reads CASTEGGYYTEAFF. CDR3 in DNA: TGTGCCAGCACCGAAGGCGGATATTACACTGAAGCTTTCTTT.